A selection of T cell receptor beta chains follows, all from one sample in a study of cytomegalovirus exposure and HLA in healthy donors. The method was immunoSEQ multiplex PCR; TCRdb's version includes in-frame clones alone and lacks a portion of them. The sample records around 190,000 clones, roughly 80% being singletons. The sequencing input was PBMCs. The source of these receptors is a woman aged 25 to 45 in good health and CMV-seronegative. CDR3s include the opening cysteine and the closing phenylalanine or tryptophan. A D gene is named only where the DNA matches it firmly. Some rows have no size entry. The others give once, few or many, or a class for an expanded clone.

CDR3 length	clone size	D gene	V gene	J gene	CDR3 protein	CDR3 DNA
15	NA	NA	TRBV18	TRBJ1-1	CASSQGLLWNTEAFF	TGTGCCAGCTCACAGGGACTCCTGTGGAACACTGAAGCTTTCTTT
15	NA	NA	TRBV6-5	TRBJ1-3	CASSYQGQPGNTIYF	TGTGCCAGCAGTTACCAGGGCCAGCCTGGAAACACCATATATTTT
16	NA	NA	TRBV27	TRBJ1-5	CASSDLLVGGLWPQHF	TGTGCCAGCAGTGATCTCCTCGTCGGGGGTTTATGGCCCCAGCATTTT
13	NA	NA	TRBV18	TRBJ2-3	CASSPSIRDTQYF	TGTGCCAGCTCACCAAGCATTCGGGATACGCAGTATTTT
16	few	NA	TRBV7-9	TRBJ1-4	CSSSPIGGSANEKLFF	TGTTCCAGCAGCCCTATCGGGGGGTCGGCTAATGAAAAACTGTTTTTT
15	few	TRBD2	TRBV14	TRBJ2-7	CASSLSASGRPEQYF	TGTGCCAGCAGCCTCTCCGCTAGCGGGAGACCCGAGCAGTACTTC
13	NA	TRBD2	TRBV10-2	TRBJ2-7	CASLSGGANEQYF	TGCGCCAGCTTAAGCGGGGGGGCCAACGAGCAGTACTTC
15	NA	TRBD2	TRBV5-4	TRBJ2-7	CASSLVASGTYEQYF	TGTGCCAGCAGCTTGGTTGCTAGCGGAACCTACGAGCAGTACTTC
16	few	TRBD1	TRBV2	TRBJ2-3	CASSVGSRGGQDTQYF	TGTGCCAGCAGTGTAGGCTCCCGAGGGGGCCAGGATACGCAGTATTTT
13	NA	NA	TRBV5-5	TRBJ1-2	CASSLFQSYGYTF	TGTGCCAGCAGCTTATTCCAGTCCTATGGCTACACCTTC
16	NA	NA	TRBV9	TRBJ2-7	CASSAETAEWAYEQYF	TGTGCCAGCAGCGCCGAAACAGCGGAGTGGGCCTACGAGCAGTACTTC
14	NA	NA	TRBV13	TRBJ1-1	CASSPQGWGGEAFF	TGTGCCAGCAGCCCCCAGGGGTGGGGGGGGGAAGCTTTCTTT
18	once	NA	TRBV13	TRBJ2-1	CASSLGRGSTRGYNEQFF	TGTGCCAGCAGCTTAGGCCGCGGGTCCACCCGGGGGTACAATGAGCAGTTCTTC
14	NA	TRBD2	TRBV30	TRBJ2-5	CAWSVGLAGETQYF	TGTGCCTGGAGTGTAGGTCTAGCGGGAGAGACCCAGTACTTC
14	NA	TRBD2	TRBV7-9	TRBJ2-3	CASSLLLAEDTQYF	TGTGCCAGCAGCTTATTACTAGCGGAGGATACGCAGTATTTT
14	NA	NA	TRBV6-5	TRBJ2-7	CASSPTDSSYEQYF	TGTGCCAGCAGTCCGACAGATAGCTCCTACGAGCAGTACTTC
17	NA	TRBD2	TRBV5-1	TRBJ2-4	CASSTTWGGGAKNIQYF	TGCGCCAGCAGCACGACGTGGGGGGGTGGTGCCAAAAACATTCAGTACTTC
15	NA	TRBD2	TRBV5-1	TRBJ2-5	CASSPGLAGVETQYF	TGCGCCAGCAGCCCGGGACTAGCGGGAGTGGAGACCCAGTACTTC
15	once	NA	TRBV6-6	TRBJ2-7	CASTPGQKTFYEQYF	TGTGCCAGCACACCCGGACAGAAGACTTTCTACGAGCAGTACTTC
12	NA	NA	TRBV6-1	TRBJ1-2	CAGSVPDTHYPF	TGTGCCGGCAGTGTTCCGGACACTCACTACCCCTTC
16	NA	TRBD2	TRBV9	TRBJ2-3	CASSVAPGRAGDTQYF	TGTGCCAGCAGCGTAGCTCCCGGGAGGGCGGGAGATACGCAGTATTTT
15	NA	TRBD1	TRBV15	TRBJ2-5	CATSRSTGVQETQYF	TGTGCCACCAGCCGAAGTACAGGGGTCCAAGAGACCCAGTACTTC
15	once	TRBD1	TRBV7-9	TRBJ1-4	CASTDPGQGEEKLFF	TGTGCCAGCACCGACCCGGGACAGGGGGAAGAAAAACTGTTTTTT
15	few	NA	TRBV5-1	TRBJ2-2	CASSLVARGTGELFF	TGCGCCAGCAGCTTGGTCGCTCGGGGAACCGGGGAGCTGTTTTTT
14	NA	NA	TRBV5-1	TRBJ1-5	CASSREGGNQPQHF	TGCGCCAGCAGTAGAGAGGGGGGCAATCAGCCCCAGCATTTT
12	NA	NA	TRBV30	TRBJ1-4	CAWRTDNEKLFF	TGTGCCTGGCGGACAGACAATGAAAAACTGTTTTTT
13	NA	NA	TRBV5-6	TRBJ1-4	CASTSGPRAKLFF	TGTGCCAGCACCTCTGGGCCCAGGGCAAAACTGTTTTTT
17	NA	NA	TRBV5-1	TRBJ1-1	CASSLALGWGENTEAFF	TGCGCCAGCAGCTTGGCCCTCGGTTGGGGGGAGAACACTGAAGCTTTCTTT
14	NA	NA	TRBV25-1	TRBJ1-1	CASTPAQLNTEAFF	TGTGCCAGCACCCCCGCCCAGTTGAACACTGAAGCTTTCTTT
14	NA	TRBD1	TRBV7-9	TRBJ1-2	CASSDQGANYGYTF	TGTGCCAGCAGCGACCAGGGGGCTAACTATGGCTACACCTTC
14	NA	NA	TRBV7-2	TRBJ2-2	CASSLGRETGELFF	TGTGCCAGCAGCTTAGGTAGAGAGACCGGGGAGCTGTTTTTT
15	NA	NA	TRBV11-3	TRBJ1-5	CASSCARGFCQPQHF	TGTGCCAGCAGCTGTGCTCGGGGTTTCTGTCAGCCCCAGCATTTT
13	NA	TRBD2	TRBV10-3	TRBJ2-7	CASALAGTYEQYF	TGTGCTTCAGCACTAGCGGGAACATACGAGCAGTACTTC
15	NA	TRBD2	TRBV10-3	TRBJ2-5	CAINDLGSGRETQYF	TGTGCCATCAATGACCTAGGTAGCGGGAGGGAGACCCAGTACTTC
15	NA	TRBD1	TRBV19	TRBJ1-5	CASSRGQYSNQPQHF	TGTGCCAGTAGTAGGGGACAGTATAGCAATCAGCCCCAGCATTTT
14	NA	NA	TRBV10-3	TRBJ1-1	CAITDSLMNTEAFF	TGTGCCATTACCGACAGTCTCATGAACACTGAAGCTTTCTTT
14	NA	NA	TRBV7-9	TRBJ1-1	CSSSGDSWNTEAFF	TGTTCCAGCAGCGGCGACTCATGGAACACTGAAGCTTTCTTT
15	NA	NA	TRBV19	TRBJ2-5	CASSIDREGPETQYF	TGTGCCAGTAGTATAGATCGAGAGGGCCCAGAGACCCAGTACTTC
19	NA	NA	TRBV7-6	TRBJ2-5	CASSLGGSRASDRRETQYF	TGTGCCAGCAGCTTGGGTGGGAGTCGAGCGTCCGACCGGAGGGAGACCCAGTACTTC
15	NA	NA	TRBV2	TRBJ1-6	CASIPGSSRNSPLHF	TGTGCCAGCATCCCGGGTTCCTCGAGGAATTCACCCCTCCACTTT
14	NA	NA	TRBV11-2	TRBJ1-1	CASSLWGVNTEAFF	TGTGCCAGCAGCTTATGGGGGGTGAACACTGAAGCTTTCTTT
15	once	TRBD2	TRBV2	TRBJ2-3	CASRDTSVKGDTQYF	TGTGCCAGCAGGGATACTAGCGTCAAAGGAGATACGCAGTATTTT